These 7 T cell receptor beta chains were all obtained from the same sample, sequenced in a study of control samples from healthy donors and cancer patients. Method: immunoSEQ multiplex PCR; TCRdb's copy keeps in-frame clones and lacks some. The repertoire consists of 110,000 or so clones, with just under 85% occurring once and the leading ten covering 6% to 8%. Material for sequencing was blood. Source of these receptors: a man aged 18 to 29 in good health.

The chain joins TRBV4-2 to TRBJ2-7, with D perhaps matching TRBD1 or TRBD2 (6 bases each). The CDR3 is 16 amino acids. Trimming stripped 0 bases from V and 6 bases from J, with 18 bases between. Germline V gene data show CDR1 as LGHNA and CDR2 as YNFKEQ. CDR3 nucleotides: TGTGCCAGCAGCCAAGATCCCCAGGATCCGGGGGCCGAGCAGTACTTC. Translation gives CASSQDPQDPGAEQYF.

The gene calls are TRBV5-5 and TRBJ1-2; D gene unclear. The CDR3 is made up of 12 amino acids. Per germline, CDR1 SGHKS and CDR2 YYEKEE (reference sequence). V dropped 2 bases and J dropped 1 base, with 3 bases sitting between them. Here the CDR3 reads CASSLNNYGYTF. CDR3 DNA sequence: TGTGCCAGCAGCTTAAATAACTATGGCTACACCTTC.

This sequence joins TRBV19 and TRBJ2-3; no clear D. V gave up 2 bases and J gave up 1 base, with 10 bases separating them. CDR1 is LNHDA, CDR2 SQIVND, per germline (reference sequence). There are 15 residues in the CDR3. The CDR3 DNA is TGTGCCAGTAGTATAAAAGGGTATGGCACAGATACGCAGTATTTT. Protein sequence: CASSIKGYGTDTQYF.

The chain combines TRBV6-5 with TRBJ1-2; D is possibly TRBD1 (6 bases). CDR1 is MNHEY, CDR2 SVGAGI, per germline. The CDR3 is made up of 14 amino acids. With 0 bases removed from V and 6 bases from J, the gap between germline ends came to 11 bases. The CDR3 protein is CASSYSMAGDGYTF. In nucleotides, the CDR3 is TGTGCCAGCAGTTACTCGATGGCAGGGGATGGCTACACCTTC.

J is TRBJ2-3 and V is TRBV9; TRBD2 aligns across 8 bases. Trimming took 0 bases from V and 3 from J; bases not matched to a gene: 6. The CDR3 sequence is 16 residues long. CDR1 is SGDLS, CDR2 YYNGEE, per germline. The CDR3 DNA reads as TGTGCCAGCAGCGTAGGGAGCGGGGGCCAGACAGATACGCAGTATTTT. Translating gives CASSVGSGGQTDTQYF.

The CDR3 DNA sequence: TGTGCCAGCAGTACCGGGACAGTCAATGAGCAGTTCTTC. Translated: CASSTGTVNEQFF. The V call is TRBV6-2 or TRBV6-3, the J call TRBJ2-1; 7 bases are shared with TRBD1. The CDR3 is 13 residues long. Unmatched junction bases numbered 4, after V lost 5 bases and J lost 6 bases. CDR1 is MNHEY, CDR2 SVGEGT, per germline.

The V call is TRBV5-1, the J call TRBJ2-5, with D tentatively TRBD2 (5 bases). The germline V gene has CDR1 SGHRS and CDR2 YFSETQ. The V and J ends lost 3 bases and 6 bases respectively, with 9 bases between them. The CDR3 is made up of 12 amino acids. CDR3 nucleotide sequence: TGCGCCAGCAGCTCGGACTTACAGACCCAGTACTTC. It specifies CASSSDLQTQYF.